The entry below gives a single T cell receptor beta chain sequence along with its context. Method: immunoSEQ multiplex PCR; TCRdb's copy keeps in-frame clones and lacks some. The table lists about 710,000 clones, 80% to 90% of them singletons, with 0.0094% in the top ten. The data are from a study of shared T cell receptors in the human thymus. The CDR3 covers 17 residues. Germline-derived CDR1 and CDR2 are SGHTA and FQGNSA. J gave up 4 bases and V 8 bases, and 12 bases lay outside the gene matches. These same records also appear under a second study, on human thymus T cells.

The source material was thymocytes. This TCR was sampled from a boy in the first two years of life with a congenital heart defect. The chain has TRBV7-2 and TRBJ1-6; TRBD1 matches 9 bases. The CDR3 region has the DNA TGTGCCAGCGGAGGAGTGGGACAGGGAGGTTATAATTCACCCCTCCACTTT. This encodes CASGGVGQGGYNSPLHF.